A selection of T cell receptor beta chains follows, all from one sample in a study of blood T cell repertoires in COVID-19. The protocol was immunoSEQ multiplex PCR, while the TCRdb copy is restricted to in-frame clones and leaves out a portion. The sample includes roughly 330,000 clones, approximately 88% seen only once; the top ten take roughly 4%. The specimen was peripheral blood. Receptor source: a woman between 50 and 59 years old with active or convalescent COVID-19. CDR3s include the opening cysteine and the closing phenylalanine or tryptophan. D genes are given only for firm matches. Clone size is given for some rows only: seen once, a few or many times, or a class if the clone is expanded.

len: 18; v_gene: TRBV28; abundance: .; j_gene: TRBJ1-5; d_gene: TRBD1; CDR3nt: TGTGCCAGCAGTCCCGGGACAGGGTTCCAAGATAGCAATCAGCCCCAGCATTTT; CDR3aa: CASSPGTGFQDSNQPQHF
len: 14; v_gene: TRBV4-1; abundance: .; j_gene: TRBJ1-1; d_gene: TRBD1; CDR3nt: TGCGCCAGCAGCCGGACAGGGCGAGGATTTGAAGCTTTCTTT; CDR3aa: CASSRTGRGFEAFF
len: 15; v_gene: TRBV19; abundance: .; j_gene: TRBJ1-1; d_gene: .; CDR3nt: TGTGCCAGTACCGATAAAGGGACACGGAACACTGAAGCTTTCTTT; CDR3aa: CASTDKGTRNTEAFF
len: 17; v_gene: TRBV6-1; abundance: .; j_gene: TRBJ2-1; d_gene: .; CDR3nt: TGTGCCAGCAGTGATCCCCGGCAGGGGCTTTCCGTCTTTGAGCAGTTCTTC; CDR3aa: CASSDPRQGLSVFEQFF
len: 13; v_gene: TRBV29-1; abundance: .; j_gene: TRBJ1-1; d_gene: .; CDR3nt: TGCAGCGCAATTACAGGACCGAACACTGAAGCTTTCTTT; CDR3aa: CSAITGPNTEAFF
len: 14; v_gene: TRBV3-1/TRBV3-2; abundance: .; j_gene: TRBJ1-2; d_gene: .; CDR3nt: TGTGCCAGCAGCCAAAGTCCTACCTCGTATGGCTACACCTTC; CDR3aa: CASSQSPTSYGYTF
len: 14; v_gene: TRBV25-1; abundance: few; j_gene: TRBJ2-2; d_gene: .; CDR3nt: TGTGCCAGCAGTGAATACAGGGTTGCCGGGGAGCTGTTTTTT; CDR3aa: CASSEYRVAGELFF
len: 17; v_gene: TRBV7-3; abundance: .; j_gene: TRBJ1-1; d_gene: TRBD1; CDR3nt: TGTGCCAGCAGCTTAATTGGGACAGGGAAGACAGGCACTGAAGCTTTCTTT; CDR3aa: CASSLIGTGKTGTEAFF
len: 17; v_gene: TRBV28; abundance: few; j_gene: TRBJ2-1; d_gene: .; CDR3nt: TGTGCCAGCAGTCAAAACACAGGGAAGAGCTCCTACAATGAGCAGTTCTTC; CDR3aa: CASSQNTGKSSYNEQFF
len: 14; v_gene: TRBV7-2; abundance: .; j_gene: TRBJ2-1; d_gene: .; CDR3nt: TGTGCCAGCAGCTTTGAACAGGCCTACAATGAGCAGTTCTTC; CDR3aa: CASSFEQAYNEQFF
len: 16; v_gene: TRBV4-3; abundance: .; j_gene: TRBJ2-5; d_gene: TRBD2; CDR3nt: TGCGCCAGCAGCCAAAGGGCGGGGGGGAACTCAGGGACCCAGTACTTC; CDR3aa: CASSQRAGGNSGTQYF
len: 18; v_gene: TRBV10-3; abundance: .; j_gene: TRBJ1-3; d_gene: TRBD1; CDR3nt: TGTGCCATCAGTCAGGGGGCTATCTTTTATTTCTCTGGAAACACCATATATTTT; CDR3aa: CAISQGAIFYFSGNTIYF
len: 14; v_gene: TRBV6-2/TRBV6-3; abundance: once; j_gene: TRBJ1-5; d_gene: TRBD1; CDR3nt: TGTGCCAGCAGTCTGGACAGGCTTTATCAGCCCCAGCATTTT; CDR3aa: CASSLDRLYQPQHF
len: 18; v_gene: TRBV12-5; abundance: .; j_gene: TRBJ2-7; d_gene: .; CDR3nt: TGTGCTAGTGGTTTGGTAAACGTAGGAGGGGCGGCGAGCTACGAGCAGTACTTC; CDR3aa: CASGLVNVGGAASYEQYF
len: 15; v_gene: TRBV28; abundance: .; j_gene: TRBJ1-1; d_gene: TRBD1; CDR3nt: TGTGCCAGCAGCCCGGGACAGGGGGCAGTCACTGAAGCTTTCTTT; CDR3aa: CASSPGQGAVTEAFF
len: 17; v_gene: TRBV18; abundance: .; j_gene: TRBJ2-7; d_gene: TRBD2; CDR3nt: TGTGCCAGCTCATCAGGGACTAGCGGGCCCTCCACCTACGAGCAGTACTTC; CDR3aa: CASSSGTSGPSTYEQYF